The rows below give T cell receptor beta chains drawn from one sample of a study of beta chain features in type 1 diabetes. The data were produced by immunoSEQ multiplex PCR, yet TCRdb's version contains in-frame clones alone and is incomplete. This repertoire shows hundreds of thousands of clones, 11% to 15% found once; its top ten account for 0.03% to 0.045%. Sequenced sample: naive CD4+ T cells from blood. The source is a man younger than 30 with type 1 diabetes. Both conserved end residues are trimmed from each CDR3. Each record gives: clone size, J gene, V gene, D gene, CDR3 protein. The D gene is left open where the match is weak. Clone size, where shown, is once, few, many, or a class for clones that have expanded.

abundance: -; j_gene: TRBJ2-7; v_gene: TRBV5-1; d_gene: -; CDR3aa: ASSPQAGSEQY
abundance: few; j_gene: TRBJ2-5; v_gene: TRBV19; d_gene: TRBD1; CDR3aa: ASSIGTVQETQY
abundance: -; j_gene: TRBJ2-1; v_gene: TRBV5-1; d_gene: -; CDR3aa: ASSARQAYNEQF
abundance: -; j_gene: TRBJ2-7; v_gene: TRBV5-1; d_gene: -; CDR3aa: ASSLGFGGRDYEQY
abundance: few; j_gene: TRBJ2-3; v_gene: TRBV7-9; d_gene: -; CDR3aa: ASSLVLLRDTQY
abundance: -; j_gene: TRBJ2-2; v_gene: TRBV7-9; d_gene: -; CDR3aa: ASSVTLNTGELF
abundance: -; j_gene: TRBJ1-1; v_gene: TRBV29-1; d_gene: -; CDR3aa: SAPGWGVRGGTEAF
abundance: few; j_gene: TRBJ2-5; v_gene: TRBV5-1; d_gene: TRBD2; CDR3aa: ASSPLAGGQETQY
abundance: few; j_gene: TRBJ2-7; v_gene: TRBV7-2; d_gene: -; CDR3aa: ASSLGRRGYEQY
abundance: few; j_gene: TRBJ2-2; v_gene: TRBV9; d_gene: TRBD2; CDR3aa: ASSASLAGGTGELF
abundance: -; j_gene: TRBJ1-6; v_gene: TRBV27; d_gene: -; CDR3aa: ASSLRSYNSPLH
abundance: few; j_gene: TRBJ2-7; v_gene: TRBV30; d_gene: TRBD1; CDR3aa: AWDRGRHEQY
abundance: few; j_gene: TRBJ1-4; v_gene: TRBV7-9; d_gene: -; CDR3aa: ASSLAGINEKLF
abundance: -; j_gene: TRBJ2-7; v_gene: TRBV5-6; d_gene: TRBD1; CDR3aa: ASSTTGNTYEQY
abundance: -; j_gene: TRBJ2-7; v_gene: TRBV30; d_gene: -; CDR3aa: AYSRSSYEQY
abundance: few; j_gene: TRBJ1-6; v_gene: TRBV28; d_gene: -; CDR3aa: ASSLTGLPLH
abundance: -; j_gene: TRBJ1-2; v_gene: TRBV28; d_gene: -; CDR3aa: ASSLLTGWRGYT
abundance: few; j_gene: TRBJ2-1; v_gene: TRBV5-6; d_gene: TRBD2; CDR3aa: ASSLVTSGFYNEQF
abundance: -; j_gene: TRBJ2-7; v_gene: TRBV7-2; d_gene: TRBD2; CDR3aa: ASSLDIGGLGSPYEQY
abundance: -; j_gene: TRBJ2-1; v_gene: TRBV7-9; d_gene: -; CDR3aa: ASSFTPSADEQF
abundance: -; j_gene: TRBJ1-1; v_gene: TRBV29-1; d_gene: TRBD1; CDR3aa: SIDRTGENTEAF
abundance: -; j_gene: TRBJ1-5; v_gene: TRBV6-1; d_gene: -; CDR3aa: ASLPTGRQPQH
abundance: -; j_gene: TRBJ1-1; v_gene: TRBV7-9; d_gene: -; CDR3aa: ASSPRGGTEAF
abundance: few; j_gene: TRBJ2-1; v_gene: TRBV5-6; d_gene: TRBD1; CDR3aa: ASSPRDSSYNEQF
abundance: -; j_gene: TRBJ1-2; v_gene: TRBV18; d_gene: TRBD1; CDR3aa: ASSPQTTSGGANGYT
abundance: -; j_gene: TRBJ2-2; v_gene: TRBV5-4; d_gene: TRBD2; CDR3aa: ASSIASGKNTGELF
abundance: -; j_gene: TRBJ2-3; v_gene: TRBV4-3; d_gene: -; CDR3aa: ASSQMGGTDTDTQY
abundance: few; j_gene: TRBJ1-1; v_gene: TRBV6-5; d_gene: TRBD1; CDR3aa: ASSTGTVEEAF
abundance: few; j_gene: TRBJ2-2; v_gene: TRBV30; d_gene: TRBD2; CDR3aa: AWSPGLAGMSTGELF
abundance: -; j_gene: TRBJ1-4; v_gene: TRBV29-1; d_gene: TRBD1; CDR3aa: SVSPGGTNEKLF
abundance: -; j_gene: TRBJ2-7; v_gene: TRBV30; d_gene: TRBD2; CDR3aa: AWNRREGPSEQY
abundance: -; j_gene: TRBJ1-2; v_gene: TRBV27; d_gene: -; CDR3aa: ASRRDTNYGYT
abundance: -; j_gene: TRBJ2-7; v_gene: TRBV29-1; d_gene: -; CDR3aa: SVEKGYEQY
abundance: few; j_gene: TRBJ2-5; v_gene: TRBV5-1; d_gene: -; CDR3aa: ASRWDFQETQY
abundance: -; j_gene: TRBJ2-1; v_gene: TRBV13; d_gene: TRBD2; CDR3aa: ASSPPGRGRYNEQF
abundance: -; j_gene: TRBJ1-5; v_gene: TRBV30; d_gene: -; CDR3aa: AWNKGESNQPQH
abundance: -; j_gene: TRBJ2-3; v_gene: TRBV5-1; d_gene: -; CDR3aa: ASSHGQAEGDTQY
abundance: -; j_gene: TRBJ1-2; v_gene: TRBV25-1; d_gene: TRBD1; CDR3aa: ASSGVPGQGNYGYT
abundance: -; j_gene: TRBJ2-7; v_gene: TRBV18; d_gene: TRBD2; CDR3aa: ASSLGTSRSYEQY
abundance: -; j_gene: TRBJ2-7; v_gene: TRBV4-1; d_gene: -; CDR3aa: ASSLPGSYYEQY
abundance: few; j_gene: TRBJ1-5; v_gene: TRBV5-6; d_gene: -; CDR3aa: ASSASNQPQH
abundance: few; j_gene: TRBJ1-2; v_gene: TRBV27; d_gene: TRBD1; CDR3aa: ASSLLGPPGQGNGYT
abundance: few; j_gene: TRBJ1-4; v_gene: TRBV7-2; d_gene: -; CDR3aa: ASSLAGATNEKLF
abundance: -; j_gene: TRBJ1-1; v_gene: TRBV2; d_gene: -; CDR3aa: ASSGDGGWTEAF
abundance: -; j_gene: TRBJ1-6; v_gene: TRBV27; d_gene: -; CDR3aa: ASSRASSPLH
abundance: -; j_gene: TRBJ2-6; v_gene: TRBV18; d_gene: -; CDR3aa: ASSPPGGAGANVLT
abundance: few; j_gene: TRBJ2-1; v_gene: TRBV14; d_gene: -; CDR3aa: ASSQDWASGSREF
abundance: few; j_gene: TRBJ1-1; v_gene: TRBV7-8; d_gene: -; CDR3aa: ASSHNPRGTEAF
abundance: -; j_gene: TRBJ1-2; v_gene: TRBV10-3; d_gene: TRBD1; CDR3aa: ATTARDSNYGYT
abundance: few; j_gene: TRBJ2-1; v_gene: TRBV11-1; d_gene: TRBD2; CDR3aa: ASSLLAGGRDEQF
abundance: few; j_gene: TRBJ2-6; v_gene: TRBV29-1; d_gene: TRBD2; CDR3aa: SVASGGGPGANVLT